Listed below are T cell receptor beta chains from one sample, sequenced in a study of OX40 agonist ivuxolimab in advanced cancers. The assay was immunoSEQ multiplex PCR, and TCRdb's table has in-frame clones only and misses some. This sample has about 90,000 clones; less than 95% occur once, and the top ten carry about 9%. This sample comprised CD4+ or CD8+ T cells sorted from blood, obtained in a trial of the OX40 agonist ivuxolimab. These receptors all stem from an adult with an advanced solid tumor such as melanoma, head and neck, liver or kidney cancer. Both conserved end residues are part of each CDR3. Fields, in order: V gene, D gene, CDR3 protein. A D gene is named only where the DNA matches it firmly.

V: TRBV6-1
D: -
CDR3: CASRLGGAEETQYF

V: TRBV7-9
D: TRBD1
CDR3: CASSWGQGPFEQYF

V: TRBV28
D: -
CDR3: CASSFAYRADTGELFF

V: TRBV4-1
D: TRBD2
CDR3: CASSHRLAGGGTGELFF

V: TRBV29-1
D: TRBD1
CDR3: CSVEPGDRSTDTQYF

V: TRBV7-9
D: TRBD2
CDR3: CASSLETSGRAPSYEQYF

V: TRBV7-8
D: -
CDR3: CASSSDSGKNTGELFF

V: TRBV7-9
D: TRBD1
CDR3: CASSWAADRDRGHQPQHF

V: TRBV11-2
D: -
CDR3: CASSTPRGPNTEAFF

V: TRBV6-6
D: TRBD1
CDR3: CASTYLGTGLGYGYTF

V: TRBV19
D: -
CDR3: CASSIVGWGSLDTGELFF

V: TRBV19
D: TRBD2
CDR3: CASRSGERETQYF

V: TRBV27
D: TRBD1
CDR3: CASSLQGASGNTIYF

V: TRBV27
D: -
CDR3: CASSPVASGNTIYF

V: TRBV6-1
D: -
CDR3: CASTPGIMNTEAFF

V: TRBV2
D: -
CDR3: CATWIAPKETQYF